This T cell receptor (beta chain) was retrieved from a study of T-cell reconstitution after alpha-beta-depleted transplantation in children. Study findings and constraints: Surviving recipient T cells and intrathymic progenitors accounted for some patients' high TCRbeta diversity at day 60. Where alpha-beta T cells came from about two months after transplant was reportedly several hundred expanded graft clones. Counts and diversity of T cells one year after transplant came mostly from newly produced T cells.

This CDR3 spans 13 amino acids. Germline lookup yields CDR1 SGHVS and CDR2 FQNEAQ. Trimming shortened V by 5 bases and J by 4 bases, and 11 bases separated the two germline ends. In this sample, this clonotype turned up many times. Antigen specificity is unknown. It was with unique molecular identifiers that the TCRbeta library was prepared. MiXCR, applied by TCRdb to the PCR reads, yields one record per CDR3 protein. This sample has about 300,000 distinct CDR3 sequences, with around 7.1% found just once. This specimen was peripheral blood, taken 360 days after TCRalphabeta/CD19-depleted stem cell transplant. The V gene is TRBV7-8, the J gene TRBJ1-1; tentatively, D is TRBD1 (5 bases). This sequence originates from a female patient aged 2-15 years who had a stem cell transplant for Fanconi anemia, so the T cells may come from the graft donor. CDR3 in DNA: TGTGCCAGCAGCAAAGATGGGGGCACTGAAGCTTTCTTT. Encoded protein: CASSKDGGTEAFF.